This TCR beta chain came from a study of beta chain features in type 1 diabetes. The isolated RNA, all of it, was reverse transcribed, so expressed TCRB transcripts were what got sequenced. TCRdb's table, derived via immunoSEQ multiplex PCR, lists solely in-frame clones and lacks some. This sample yields fewer than 900,000 clones, of which 15% to 20% are seen a single time; around 0.02% belongs to the top ten. This clone has a handful of counts. The junction had 8 bases not matched to a gene; V was cut back by 3 bases and J by 7 bases. Germline CDR1 is SGHAT and CDR2 is FQNNGV. This CDR3 contains 14 residues.

Sequencing was done on a sample of naive CD4+ T cells from blood. The source is a woman between 18 and 29 years old in good health. The chain employs TRBV11-2 and TRBJ1-1, with 7 bases identical to TRBD1. The CDR3 sequence is CASSFGQATSEAFF. CDR3 in DNA: TGTGCCAGCAGCTTCGGACAGGCCACGAGTGAAGCTTTCTTT.